The clone carrying this TCR beta chain was picked up many times. The data were taken from a study of molecular identifiers for immune sequencing clone quantification. As CD8+CD4-CCR7+CD45RA+ cells, naive CD8 T cells were sorted. This CDR3 has 15 amino acids. Germline CDR1 LGHNA, CDR2 YNFKEQ. With 0 bases removed from V and 7 bases from J, the gap between germline ends came to 13 bases. It was with previously described methods and listed TCR primers that bulk TCR libraries were made. One entry per CDR3 protein, called by TCRdb with MiXCR from the PCR reads. In the table there are about 32,000 distinct CDR3 sequences, about a fifth of which are singletons.

Sequencing was performed on naive CD8+ T cells from blood, with Jurkat cell RNA spiked in. The subset was: FACS-sorted CD8+CD4-CCR7+CD45RA+ naive T cells. The V and J genes are TRBV4-2 and TRBJ1-5; possible D gene TRBD1, 6 bases. This clonotype was obtained from a human donor in good health. Some libraries in this study had Jurkat cell RNA spiked in. The CDR3: CASSQEAGGRQPQHF. The CDR3 DNA follows: TGTGCCAGCAGCCAAGAAGCTGGGGGCCGGCAGCCCCAGCATTTT.